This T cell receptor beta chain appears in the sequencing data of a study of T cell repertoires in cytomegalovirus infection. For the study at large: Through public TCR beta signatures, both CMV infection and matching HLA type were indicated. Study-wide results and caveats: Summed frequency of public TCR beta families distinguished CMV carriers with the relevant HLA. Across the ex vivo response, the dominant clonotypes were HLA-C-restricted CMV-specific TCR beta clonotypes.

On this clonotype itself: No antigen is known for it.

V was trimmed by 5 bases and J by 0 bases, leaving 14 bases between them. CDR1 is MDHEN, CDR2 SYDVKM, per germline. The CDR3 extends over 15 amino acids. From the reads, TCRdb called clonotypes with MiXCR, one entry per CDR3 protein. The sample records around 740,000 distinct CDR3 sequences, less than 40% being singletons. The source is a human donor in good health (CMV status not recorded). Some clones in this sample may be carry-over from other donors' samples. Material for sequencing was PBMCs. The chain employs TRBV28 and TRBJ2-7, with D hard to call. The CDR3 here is CASSAAQRSSYEQYF. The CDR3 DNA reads TGTGCCAGCAGTGCGGCCCAAAGGAGCTCCTACGAGCAGTACTTC.